This T cell receptor (beta chain) was found in a study of blood T cells in healthy people across ages. Healthy Caucasian individuals from Russia aged about 6 to 90 served as donors. This CDR3 is built from 12 residues. The ends were cut back, 3 bases at V and 10 bases at J, with 13 bases in the middle. Germline values: CDR1 DFQATT, CDR2 SNEGSKA (reference sequence). Note on this clonotype: The antigen is not known.

A second PCR, run for about 7 to 11 cycles, used a sample-barcoded 5' primer plus a J-beta primer mix. Via MiXCR, TCRdb re-called the 5' RACE reads, giving one row per CDR3 protein. The sample records around 750,000 distinct CDR3 sequences, less than 70% being singletons. Study conclusions and caveats: Older age coincided with a roughly linear decline in TCR beta diversity per million T cells. The long-lived group displayed more naive CD4+ cells, plus higher diversity, than the aged donors did.

V and J are TRBV20-1 and TRBJ2-1; perhaps TRBD2 as D (6 bases). The sequenced material came from blood. This receptor was identified in a man at least 80 years old in good health. The CDR3 DNA reads as TGCAGTGCTAGTCAGGGACTCGACGAGCAGTTCTTC. It is translated as CSASQGLDEQFF.